This entry is about one T cell receptor beta chain. The Seattle patients, enrolled during active infection, were followed longitudinally. These data come from a study of blood T cell repertoires in COVID-19. The wider study: The United States, Italy and Spain provided the acute and convalescent COVID-19 samples. T cells, B-cell-depleted T cells, or PBMCs supplied cDNA or gDNA.

Authors' methods: Estimated nucleated cell counts came from reference gene primer amplification. Repertoires were generated with immunoSEQ multiplex PCR, while TCRdb's copy carries only in-frame clones and drops some. V, J and clone size reflect that table, while D and trimming were determined from the DNA. This sample carries approximately 250,000 clones, more than 70% of them seen once, and the ten largest clones take approximately 6%. The V and J ends lost 4 bases and 2 bases respectively, with 5 bases between them. Germline lookup yields CDR1 MNHEY and CDR2 SVGEGT. The CDR3 is 12 residues long. This TCR was sampled from an elderly woman with COVID-19, enrolled during active disease. The sequencing input was peripheral blood. The V and J genes are TRBV6-2 or TRBV6-3 and TRBJ1-1; the D is unclear. CDR3 region: CASSSGNTEAFF. The DNA of the CDR3 is TGTGCCAGCAGTTCGGGAAACACTGAAGCTTTCTTT.